Presented here are 2 T cell receptor beta chains from one specimen sequenced in a study of radiotherapy plus CTLA-4 blockade in lung cancer. Produced via immunoSEQ multiplex PCR; TCRdb's table is partial and in-frame only. The sample includes about 77,000 clones, 70% to 80% of them seen just once. The sample consisted of peripheral blood, taken from a patient treated with radiotherapy plus ipilimumab. These receptors were collected from a human donor with non-small cell lung cancer whose response to radiotherapy plus ipilimumab could not be evaluated.

The chain uses TRBV11-2 and TRBJ2-1; a possible D gene is TRBD1 (6 bases). V dropped 8 bases and J dropped 0 bases, with 17 bases sitting between them. Germline assignment: CDR1 SGHAT and CDR2 FQNNGV. The length of the CDR3 is 16 residues. As DNA, the CDR3 is TGTGCCAGCCACGGAGCAGGGGACCCCTCCTACAATGAGCAGTTCTTC. Residues: CASHGAGDPSYNEQFF.

This clone appeared once. V and J are TRBV19 and TRBJ1-2, with a weak D call TRBD1 (6 bases). This CDR3 comprises 14 residues. Germline assignment: CDR1 LNHDA and CDR2 SQIVND (reference sequence). V lost 4 bases, J lost 6 bases, and 15 bases lay in between. The CDR3 is CASSKIYRDNGYTF. For the CDR3, the DNA is TGTGCCAGTAGTAAAATATACAGGGACAATGGCTACACCTTC.